This T cell receptor (beta chain) was obtained from a study of neurological immune-mediated disorders. This clonotype has ten or more counts. The CDR3 is 16 amino acids. CDR1 MNHEY and CDR2 SVGEGT come from the germline V gene. Trimming stripped 2 bases from V and 3 bases from J, with 17 bases between. From 15-18 subjects, each sequencing run yielded over 190 million TCR-beta sequences. In TCRdb, the 5' RACE reads were re-called with MiXCR into one record per CDR3 protein. The profile shows tens of thousands of distinct CDR3 sequences, about an eighth of them singletons. The chain recombines TRBV6-2 or TRBV6-3 with TRBJ2-7; the D call may be TRBD1 or TRBD2 (5 bases each). The material sequenced was PBMCs. This clonotype was sampled from a man in his sixties in good health. CDR3 DNA: TGTGCCAGCAGTTACCCCTTGGGGGTAGAAAGCTACGAGCAGTACTTC. It translates to CASSYPLGVESYEQYF.